The 12 T cell receptor beta chains given below trace back to one sample, sequenced in a study of blood T cell repertoires in COVID-19. Assay used: immunoSEQ multiplex PCR; TCRdb lists only in-frame clones, some missing. The sample has 180,000 or so clones, around 86% seen once. Input material: PBMCs or T cells enriched from blood (not recorded which). The receptors come from a woman in her 30s who had recovered from COVID-19.

The chain combines TRBV7-8 with TRBJ1-1, with TRBD1 identical over 7 bases. CDR1 is SGHVS and CDR2 is FQNEAQ in the germline V gene. Trimming took 3 bases from V and 6 from J; bases not matched to a gene: 19. CDR3 length: 18 amino acids. Here the CDR3 reads CASSFVSDRLLPSPEAFF. The CDR3 bases are TGTGCCAGCAGCTTCGTATCGGACAGGTTACTACCTTCCCCTGAAGCTTTCTTT.

The V call is TRBV25-1, the J call TRBJ2-5, with 7 bases lining up with TRBD1. After removal of 2 bases from V and 5 bases from J, the junction contained 11 bases not matched to a gene. CDR3 size: 16 residues. Germline CDR1 is MGHDK and CDR2 is SYGVNS. CDR3: CASSEGAEGGEETQYF. The CDR3 DNA sequence: TGTGCCAGCAGTGAAGGGGCGGAAGGGGGCGAGGAGACCCAGTACTTC.

The chain uses TRBV27 and TRBJ2-7; D is possibly TRBD2 (5 bases). Deletions cut 4 bases from V and 9 bases from J, with 13 bases between. The CDR3 loop spans 12 amino acids. The V gene's germline CDR1 is MNHEY and CDR2 SMNVEV (reference sequence). In nucleotides, the CDR3 is TGTGCCAGCAGTTCCATTACGGAGGTGCAGTACTTC. Its protein is CASSSITEVQYF.

The chain couples TRBV7-9 to TRBJ2-1; TRBD2 matches at 9 bases. J lost 6 bases, V lost 5 bases, and 11 bases had no gene match. Germline CDR1 and CDR2: SEHNR and FQNEAQ (reference sequence). This CDR3 spans 16 amino acids. CDR3 in DNA: TGTGCCAGCAGCCGCCACGGCGGGGGGGCTACCAATGAGCAGTTCTTC. The encoded protein is CASSRHGGGATNEQFF.

The rearrangement joins TRBV10-3 to TRBJ2-7; 13 nucleotides line up with TRBD2. Germline assignment: CDR1 ENHRY and CDR2 SYGVKD. The ends lost 3 bases at V and 2 bases at J; junction bases unmatched: 7. This CDR3 region has 17 residues. This CDR3 reads CAISESGLAGVTYEQYF. Here the CDR3 DNA reads TGTGCCATCAGTGAATCTGGACTAGCGGGAGTCACCTACGAGCAGTACTTC.

The genes are TRBV4-2 and TRBJ2-2; weak D call: TRBD2 (6 bases). This CDR3 is 14 amino acids long. Per the germline V gene, CDR1 is LGHNA and CDR2 is YNFKEQ. V was shortened by 1 base and J by 9 bases, with 12 bases between the two germline ends. The CDR3 is CASSQGLGARELFF. In nucleotides, the CDR3 is TGTGCCAGCAGCCAAGGACTAGGCGCCCGGGAGCTGTTTTTT.

The chain carries TRBV7-2 and TRBJ2-1; TRBD1 aligns across 7 bases. The CDR3 sequence is 15 residues long. The V gene's germline CDR1 is SGHTA and CDR2 FQGNSA. The trim removed 4 bases at V and 8 bases at J, leaving 11 bases unmatched. The CDR3: CASSSAMDRSDEQFF. The CDR3 region has the DNA TGTGCCAGCAGCTCAGCAATGGACAGGAGCGATGAGCAGTTCTTC. Using reference TRBV7-2 and TRBJ2-1 for the parts outside the CDR3, the full variable domain is GAGVSQSPSNKVTEKGKDVELRCDPISGHTALYWYRQSLGQGLEFLIYFQGNSAPDKSGLPSDRFSAERTGGSVSTLTIQRTQQEDSAVYLCASSSAMDRSDEQFFGPGTRLTVL.

The rearrangement uses TRBV28 and TRBJ2-7; 9 nucleotides line up with TRBD2. The CDR3 has 14 residues. V lost 5 bases and J lost 3; bases outside the gene matches: 5. CDR1 and CDR2 from the germline V gene are MDHEN and SYDVKM. CDR3 sequence reads: CASSHGLASYEQYF. The CDR3 bases are TGTGCCAGCAGTCATGGACTAGCGAGCTACGAGCAGTACTTC.

The chain combines TRBV3-1 (or the pseudogene TRBV3-2) with TRBJ1-2, with 7 nucleotides matching TRBD1. CDR3 size: 15 residues. V lost 4 bases, J lost 0 bases, and 5 bases stayed unmatched. Germline V gene lookup returns CDR1 LGHDT and CDR2 YNNKEL (reference sequence). The CDR3 sequence: CASSPTGATNYGYTF. The CDR3 DNA is TGTGCCAGCAGCCCAACAGGGGCCACTAACTATGGCTACACCTTC.

The genes are TRBV7-6 and TRBJ2-7; tentatively, D is TRBD2 (5 bases). The V end was cut by 0 bases, the J end by 1 base, with 7 bases between. There are 14 residues in the CDR3. The V gene's germline CDR1 is SGHVS and CDR2 FNYEAQ. CDR3 DNA sequence: TGTGCCAGCAGCTTAGCTAGCGAGTCCTACGAGCAGTACTTC. Translating it yields CASSLASESYEQYF.

V and J are TRBV12-5 and TRBJ2-3; D possibly corresponds to TRBD1 (6 bases). This CDR3 region has 16 residues. Trimming left V 5 bases short and J 0 bases short, with 15 bases between. The germline gives CDR1 LGHNT, CDR2 FRNRAP. CDR3 residues: CASGLTGSTSTDTQYF. The CDR3 DNA reads as TGTGCTAGTGGTCTTACAGGGTCGACTAGCACAGATACGCAGTATTTT.

V usage is TRBV3-1 (or the pseudogene TRBV3-2) and J usage is TRBJ1-2; maybe TRBD1 (6 bases). The CDR3 runs to 15 residues. Trimming took off 1 base at V and 3 bases at J, with 12 bases between the two ends. The germline V gene has CDR1 LGHDT and CDR2 YNNKEL (reference sequence). The CDR3 bases are TGTGCCAGCAGCCAAGTATCCAGGGGTGACTATGGCTACACCTTC. This translates into CASSQVSRGDYGYTF.